Each of the 10 T cell receptor beta chains below was sequenced from the same sample in a study of blood T cell repertoires in COVID-19. TCRdb keeps only in-frame clones here, not all; method: immunoSEQ multiplex PCR. The table shows a few hundred thousand clones, with about 85% occurring only once. Sequences were obtained from peripheral blood. These TCRs come from a woman in her fifties or sixties with COVID-19, enrolled during active disease.

The rearrangement links TRBV6-5 to TRBJ1-2; maybe TRBD1 (5 bases). Trimming took 5 bases from V and 1 from J, leaving 14 bases between them. Germline CDR1 is MNHEY and CDR2 is SVGAGI. The CDR3 extends over 15 amino acids. The CDR3 DNA follows: TGTGCCAGCAGTCCCGGACAACCCCTTAACTATGGCTACACCTTC. Translated, it gives CASSPGQPLNYGYTF.

The rearrangement links TRBV23-1 to TRBJ1-2; 8 bases map to TRBD1. TRBV23-1 is an ORF; its function is uncertain. V lost 2 bases, J lost 7 bases, and 3 bases stayed unmatched. This CDR3 comprises 13 residues. The CDR3 DNA reads as TGCGCCAGCAGTCAAGCAGGGGGCTTTGGCTACACCTTC. This codes for CASSQAGGFGYTF.

J is TRBJ1-5 and V is TRBV12-5, with a weak D call TRBD1 (5 bases). The CDR3 length is 19 residues. Trimming removed 0 bases from V and 3 bases from J, with 21 bases in between. Germline CDR1 and CDR2: LGHNT and FRNRAP. CDR3 protein: CASGLVLARQGIFNQPQHF. CDR3 bases: TGTGCTAGTGGTTTGGTATTGGCCAGGCAGGGTATTTTCAATCAGCCCCAGCATTTT.

V gene TRBV27 combines with J gene TRBJ1-5; no firm D call. CDR1 is MNHEY, CDR2 SMNVEV, per germline (reference sequence). The CDR3 consists of 13 residues. Trimming pared 3 bases from V and 4 bases from J, leaving 7 bases between. The CDR3 nucleotides read TGTGCCAGCAGTTTCGCGGTAAATCAGCCCCAGCATTTT. It encodes CASSFAVNQPQHF.

This clone was found a few times. The gene calls are TRBV29-1 and TRBJ2-5, with D unresolved. Germline V lookup: CDR1 SQVTM, CDR2 ANQGSEA. The CDR3 sequence is 10 residues long. The ends were cut back, 4 bases at V and 5 bases at J, with 5 bases in the middle. The CDR3 DNA reads TGCAGCGTTGTCCCGGAGACCCAGTACTTC. Translating gives CSVVPETQYF. Based on the CDR3 plus reference TRBV29-1 and TRBJ2-5, the full variable domain is SAVISQKPSRDICQRGTSLTIQCQVDSQVTMMFWYRQQPGQSLTLIATANQGSEATYESGFVIDKFPISRPNLTFSTLTVSNMSPEDSSIYLCSVVPETQYFGPGTRLLVL.

This clone turned up a few times. The V call is TRBV3-1 (or the pseudogene TRBV3-2), the J call TRBJ1-1; a weak D match, TRBD1 (5 bases). This CDR3 is built from 14 residues. Germline-derived CDR1 and CDR2 are LGHDT and YNNKEL (reference sequence). The germline V and J ends were trimmed by 5 bases and 1 base, with 11 bases remaining between them. The CDR3 DNA follows: TGTGCCAGCAGCGACAGAGTAGGGAACACTGAAGCTTTCTTT. Protein product: CASSDRVGNTEAFF.

This clone was detected only once. The chain is built from TRBV30 and TRBJ2-1; TRBD2 matches 10 bases. This CDR3 spans 14 amino acids. V was clipped by 3 bases and J by 6 bases; unmatched bases: 5. The germline gives CDR1 GTSNPN, CDR2 SVGIG (reference sequence). The CDR3 region has the DNA TGTGCCTGGAGATCAGCGGGGGGGCCCAATGAGCAGTTCTTC. As protein: CAWRSAGGPNEQFF.

The genes are TRBV9 and TRBJ1-3, with TRBD1 as a possible D gene (6 bases). Trimming pared 1 base from V and 1 base from J, leaving 6 bases between. The CDR3 is 14 residues long. The V gene's germline CDR1 is SGDLS and CDR2 YYNGEE. The CDR3: CASSVTGSGNTIYF. CDR3 sequence (DNA): TGTGCCAGCAGCGTAACAGGGTCTGGAAACACCATATATTTT. Looking up the rest from reference TRBV9 and TRBJ1-3 gives the full variable domain: DSGVTQTPKHLITATGQRVTLRCSPRSGDLSVYWYQQSLDQGLQFLIQYYNGEERAKGNILERFSAQQFPDLHSELNLSSLELGDSALYFCASSVTGSGNTIYFGEGSWLTVV.

This chain uses TRBV11-2 with TRBJ1-1; D not resolved. V was shortened by 5 bases and J by 3 bases, with 4 bases between the two germline ends. Germline V gives CDR1 SGHAT, CDR2 FQNNGV. The CDR3 extends over 11 amino acids. For the CDR3, the DNA is TGTGCCAGCAGCCACTACACTGAAGCTTTCTTT. Translating it yields CASSHYTEAFF.

The CDR3 sequence is CASSWIRTGIRYEQYV. As DNA, the CDR3 is TGTGCCAGCAGCTGGATACGGACAGGGATCCGCTACGAGCAGTACGTC. The rearrangement uses TRBV5-4 and TRBJ2-7; TRBD1 matches 8 bases. The CDR3 runs to 16 residues. J gave up 3 bases and V 3 bases, and 11 bases lay outside the gene matches. CDR1 and CDR2 from the germline V gene are SGHNT and YYREEE (reference sequence).